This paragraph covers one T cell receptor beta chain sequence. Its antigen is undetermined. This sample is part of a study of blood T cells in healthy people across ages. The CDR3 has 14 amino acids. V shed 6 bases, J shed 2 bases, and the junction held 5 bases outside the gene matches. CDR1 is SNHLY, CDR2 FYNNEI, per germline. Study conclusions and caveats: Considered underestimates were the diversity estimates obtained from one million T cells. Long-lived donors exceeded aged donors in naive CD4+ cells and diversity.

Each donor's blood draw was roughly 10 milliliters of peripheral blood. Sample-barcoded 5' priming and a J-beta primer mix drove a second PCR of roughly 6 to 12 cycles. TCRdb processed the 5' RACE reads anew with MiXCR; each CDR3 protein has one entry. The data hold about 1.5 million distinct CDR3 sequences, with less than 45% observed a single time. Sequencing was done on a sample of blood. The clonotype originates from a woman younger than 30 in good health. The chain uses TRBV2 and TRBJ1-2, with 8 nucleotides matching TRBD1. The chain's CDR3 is CASRGQVGNYGYTF. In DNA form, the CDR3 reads TGTGCCAGCAGGGGACAGGTGGGAAACTATGGCTACACCTTC. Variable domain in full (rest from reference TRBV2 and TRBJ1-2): EPEVTQTPSHQVTQMGQEVILRCVPISNHLYFYWYRQILGQKVEFLVSFYNNEISEKSEIFDDQFSVERPDGSNFTLKIRSTKLEDSAMYFCASRGQVGNYGYTFGSGTRLTVV.